This T cell receptor beta chain stems from a study of a mutant IDH1 vaccine in newly diagnosed glioma. Study summary: The treated population exhibited a male proportion of about 60%, a female proportion of 37.5%, and a mean age of 40.4 years. Whole-study findings and limits: A vaccine-induced immune response developed in roughly 93% of the patients.

The protocol was immunoSEQ multiplex PCR, while the TCRdb copy is restricted to in-frame clones and leaves out a portion. The table includes 30,000 to 40,000 clones, approximately 78% detected once. Time point indicated: week 35, safety follow-up. The vaccine gave 300 ug of a 20-mer mutant IDH1 peptide subcutaneously per dose. New WHO grade 3 or 4 astrocytomas that were IDH1-mutant and ATRX-lost occurred in the donors. With respect to this clone: What it recognizes is unknown.

This receptor was identified in a woman in her late teens or twenties with glioma. This specimen was PBMCs, taken from a glioma patient whose treatment included an IDH1 peptide vaccine.

The CDR3 reads CASSLKRVLQETQYF. The CDR3, as DNA: TGTGCCAGCAGCTTAAAGCGGGTCCTCCAAGAGACCCAGTACTTC. The chain has TRBV7-8 and TRBJ2-5, with D perhaps matching TRBD2 (6 bases). The CDR3 covers 15 residues. Germline V gives CDR1 SGHVS, CDR2 FQNEAQ. V lost 2 bases to trimming and J lost 1 base, with 11 bases between them.